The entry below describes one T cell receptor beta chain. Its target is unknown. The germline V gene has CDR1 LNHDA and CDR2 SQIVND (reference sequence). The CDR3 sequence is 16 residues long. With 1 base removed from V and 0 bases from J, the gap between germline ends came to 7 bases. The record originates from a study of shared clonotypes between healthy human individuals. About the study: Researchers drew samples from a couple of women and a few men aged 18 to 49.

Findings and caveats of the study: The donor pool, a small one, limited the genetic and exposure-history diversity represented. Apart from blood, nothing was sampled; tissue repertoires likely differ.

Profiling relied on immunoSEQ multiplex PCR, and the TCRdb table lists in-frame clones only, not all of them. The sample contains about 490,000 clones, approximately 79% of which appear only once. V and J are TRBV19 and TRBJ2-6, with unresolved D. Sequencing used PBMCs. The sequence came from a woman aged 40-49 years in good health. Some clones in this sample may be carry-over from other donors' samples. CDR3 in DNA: TGTGCCAGTAGTATAGCCCTAGGCTCTGGGGCCAACGTCCTGACTTTC. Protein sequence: CASSIALGSGANVLTF.